The 20 T cell receptor beta chains given below trace back to one sample, sequenced in a study of CD8 T cells in ankylosing spondylitis. Study observations and caveats: Seemingly distinctive of ankylosing spondylitis blood was a TCR beta motif formed by eight highly homologous variants.

TCRdb processed the 5' RACE reads anew with MiXCR; each CDR3 protein has one entry. The table records under 850,000 distinct CDR3 sequences, around a fifth of them present only once. These receptors' targets are unknown. The sample was blood, either unsorted or a sorted T cell fraction (not recorded which). The receptors come from a male donor with ankylosing spondylitis.

The chain couples TRBV4-3 to TRBJ2-7; 8 bases are shared with TRBD1. The junction had 5 bases not matched to a gene; V was cut back by 0 bases and J by 4 bases. This CDR3 has 15 residues. Germline lookup yields CDR1 LGHNA and CDR2 YSLEER. The CDR3 bases are TGCGCCAGCAGCCAAGATAGGACAGGGCCATACGAGCAGTACTTC. The encoded protein is CASSQDRTGPYEQYF.

This clonotype was seen a few times. CDR3 loop: CASTPTGASYEQYF. DNA of the CDR3: TGTGCCAGCACCCCTACGGGGGCCTCCTACGAGCAGTACTTC. The chain carries TRBV6-1 and TRBJ2-7, with D possibly called TRBD1 or TRBD2 (6 bases each). From germline, CDR1 is MNHNS and CDR2 SASEGT. CDR3 length equals 14 residues. V gave up 7 bases and J gave up 0 bases, with 13 bases separating them.

This clonotype showed up just a few times. This chain links TRBV12-3 or TRBV12-4 with TRBJ1-1; D gene unclear. The CDR3 extends over 12 amino acids. The V end lost 8 bases, the J end lost 3 bases, and 10 bases lay between the germline ends. CDR3 region: CASEALDTEAFF. CDR3 DNA: TGTGCCAGCGAGGCCTTGGACACTGAAGCTTTCTTT.

The genes are TRBV10-3 and TRBJ1-1, with D perhaps TRBD1 (6 bases). The CDR3 extends over 16 amino acids. Trimming cost V 7 bases and J 1 base, with 19 bases left between them. Looked up from germline, CDR1 is ENHRY and CDR2 is SYGVKD. The chain's CDR3 is CAITRGGGAGNTEAFF. The CDR3 DNA follows: TGTGCCATCACCCGTGGTGGGGGCGCAGGGAACACTGAAGCTTTCTTT.

J is TRBJ2-3 and V is TRBV19; 8 positions match TRBD1. J was trimmed by 2 bases and V by 7 bases; bases with no gene match: 5. CDR1 LNHDA and CDR2 SQIVND come from the germline V gene (reference sequence). The CDR3 totals 14 residues. The CDR3 region is CASNQDRATDTQYF. The CDR3, as DNA: TGTGCCAGTAACCAGGACAGGGCCACAGATACGCAGTATTTT.

This clonotype was detected a few times. This rearrangement joins TRBV9 to TRBJ2-3; D not certain. V dropped 4 bases and J dropped 3 bases, with 24 bases sitting between them. CDR1 SGDLS and CDR2 YYNGEE come from the germline V gene. The CDR3 totals 18 residues. CDR3 DNA sequence: TGTGCCAGCAGCCATAGCTCCTCCGACTCACGTGGAACAGATACGCAGTATTTT. Its protein product is CASSHSSSDSRGTDTQYF.

The count of this clonotype is one. The chain recombines TRBV5-1 with TRBJ1-1; D is uncertain. V dropped 1 base and J dropped 6 bases, with 19 bases sitting between them. Germline V gives CDR1 SGHRS, CDR2 YFSETQ. The CDR3 is made up of 16 amino acids. The CDR3, as DNA: TGCGCCAGCAGCTTGCTCACGGGGTTTCCTTCTGCTGAAGCTTTCTTT. Residues: CASSLLTGFPSAEAFF.

This chain uses TRBV28 with TRBJ2-1, with 9 bases aligning to TRBD2. V dropped 4 bases and J dropped 2; count of bases not matched to a gene: 15. The CDR3 covers 19 residues. Germline V gene lookup returns CDR1 MDHEN and CDR2 SYDVKM. DNA of the CDR3: TGTGCCAGCAGTTGGGACCCTTCCATGACTAGCGGAACCTACAATGAGCAGTTCTTC. Protein: CASSWDPSMTSGTYNEQFF.

The chain recombines TRBV2 with TRBJ2-5; TRBD2 matches 11 bases. CDR1 is SNHLY, CDR2 FYNNEI, per germline. This CDR3 region has 15 residues. The J segment lost 7 bases and the V segment lost 7 bases, leaving 11 bases of the junction unmatched. This CDR3 is CASTTGLAETGTQYF. CDR3 DNA sequence: TGTGCCAGCACCACGGGACTAGCGGAAACGGGGACCCAGTACTTC.

The chain uses TRBV7-2 and TRBJ1-2, with D tentatively TRBD1 (6 bases). Germline CDR1 is SGHTA and CDR2 is FQGNSA. The germline V and J ends were trimmed by 5 bases and 3 bases, with 22 bases remaining between them. The CDR3 has 17 amino acids. The CDR3 spells CASSPKGGGATYYGYTF. The CDR3 DNA reads as TGTGCCAGCAGCCCTAAAGGTGGGGGGGCGACTTACTATGGCTACACCTTC.

The V call is TRBV12-3 or TRBV12-4, the J call TRBJ2-1, with D perhaps matching TRBD1 (6 bases). The CDR3 covers 11 residues. Trimming shortened V by 8 bases and J by 9 bases, and 11 bases separated the two germline ends. The CDR3 is CASGRQVEQFF. The CDR3 DNA reads TGTGCCAGCGGCCGACAGGTTGAGCAGTTCTTC.

This clonotype was found a few times. The V and J genes are TRBV5-5 and TRBJ2-4; 7 bases are shared with TRBD2. J lost 0 bases, V lost 4 bases, and 7 bases had no gene match. CDR1 is SGHKS and CDR2 is YYEKEE in the germline V gene (reference sequence). The CDR3 is 16 residues long. This chain's CDR3 is CASSPGEGKAKNIQYF. The CDR3 DNA is TGTGCCAGCAGCCCCGGGGAGGGTAAAGCCAAAAACATTCAGTACTTC.

The rearrangement links TRBV25-1 to TRBJ2-5; D might be TRBD1 (5 bases). V shed 3 bases and J shed 5 bases, with 13 bases lying between them. The germline CDR1 and CDR2 sequences are MGHDK and SYGVNS. The CDR3 contains 14 residues. The CDR3 nucleotides are TGTGCCAGCAGTGACCCAAAGGGGCCGGAGACCCAGTACTTC. Amino acids: CASSDPKGPETQYF.

This clonotype was recorded a few times. The chain carries TRBV12-3 or TRBV12-4 and TRBJ2-3, with TRBD2 matching 11 bases. The ends lost 6 bases at V and 4 bases at J; junction bases unmatched: 6. This CDR3 has 15 residues. The CDR3 DNA follows: TGTGCCAGCAGGATTAGCGGGAGGGCCGCAGATACGCAGTATTTT. This translates into CASRISGRAADTQYF.

This clonotype was counted a few times. The chain combines TRBV14 with TRBJ2-5; weak D call: TRBD2 (5 bases). Between the trimmed V and J ends, which lost 0 bases and 5 bases, there was a span of 13 bases. The CDR3 runs to 15 residues. The germline V gene encodes CDR1 SGHDN and CDR2 FVKESK. The CDR3 protein is CASSQDIRRSETQYF. CDR3 coding DNA: TGTGCCAGCAGCCAAGATATCAGGAGGTCGGAGACCCAGTACTTC.

This rearrangement joins TRBV7-2 to TRBJ2-5; no definite D call. The CDR3 loop spans 13 amino acids. V was trimmed by 5 bases and J by 2 bases, leaving 9 bases between them. Germline CDR1 reads SGHTA; CDR2 reads FQGNSA. CDR3 DNA: TGTGCCAGCAGCCGATCCCCACAAGAGACCCAGTACTTC. Translated: CASSRSPQETQYF.

The rearrangement joins TRBV7-9 to TRBJ2-1, with 13 bases identical to TRBD2. Trimming at V came to 3 bases and at J to 8 bases, leaving 10 bases not matched to a gene. The CDR3 has 17 amino acids. In germline, CDR1 is SEHNR, CDR2 FQNEAQ (reference sequence). CDR3 amino acids: CASSFLLAGGSKDEQFF. For the CDR3, the DNA is TGTGCCAGCAGCTTTTTACTAGCGGGAGGGTCAAAGGATGAGCAGTTCTTC.

This clonotype was seen more than once but under ten times. This chain uses TRBV5-1 with TRBJ1-2, with TRBD1 as a possible D gene (5 bases). The germline gives CDR1 SGHRS, CDR2 YFSETQ. Trimming removed 4 bases at V and 4 bases at J, with 11 bases between. The CDR3 runs 13 residues. CDR3 bases: TGCGCCAGCAGCCCGGACGGGACCTATGGCTACACCTTC. This codes for CASSPDGTYGYTF.

The chain has TRBV10-3 and TRBJ2-3; D gene ambiguous. The germline V and J ends were trimmed by 2 bases and 0 bases, with 9 bases remaining between them. The CDR3 is made up of 15 amino acids. CDR1 and CDR2 (germline): ENHRY, SYGVKD. The CDR3 nucleotides read TGTGCCATCAGTGAGAAGGTCAGGAGCACAGATACGCAGTATTTT. It encodes CAISEKVRSTDTQYF.

The chain recombines TRBV6-5 with TRBJ2-1; 9 bases are a match to TRBD2. The CDR3 sequence is 16 residues long. J gave up 3 bases and V 2 bases, and 5 bases lay outside the gene matches. Germline loops: CDR1 MNHEY, CDR2 SVGAGI. The CDR3 region has the DNA TGTGCCAGCAGTTACGGGGCGGGAGGGATCTACAATGAGCAGTTCTTC. This codes for CASSYGAGGIYNEQFF.